The entry below describes one T cell receptor beta chain. While infection was still active, Seattle patients were enrolled and then followed longitudinally. In the authors' workflow: Estimation of nucleated cell counts relied on the amplification of reference gene primers. Libraries were prepared by immunoSEQ multiplex PCR; TCRdb keeps only in-frame clonotypes and omits some of them. The V and J calls and clone size are taken from that table; D and trimming were inferred from the DNA. The table records about 200,000 clones, under 90% of them present only once. Trimming stripped 4 bases from V and 4 bases from J, with 13 bases between. The CDR3 is 14 amino acids. Looked up from germline, CDR1 is MNHEY and CDR2 is SVGAGI. The data stem from a study of blood T cell repertoires in COVID-19. Study context: Spain, Italy and the United States supplied samples that represented acute and convalescent COVID-19. The cDNA or gDNA used as material had been derived from T cells, B-cell-depleted T cells, or PBMCs.

The chain carries TRBV6-5 and TRBJ1-2; D may be TRBD1 (6 bases). The sample consisted of peripheral blood. This TCR came from an elderly woman with COVID-19, enrolled during active disease. The CDR3 protein is CASSFSTGSYGYTF. CDR3 nucleotide sequence: TGTGCCAGCAGTTTTTCGACAGGTTCCTATGGCTACACCTTC.